Each of the 18 T cell receptor beta chains below was sequenced from the same sample in a study of beta chain features in type 1 diabetes. TCRB transcripts that were expressed got sequenced, as all of the isolated RNA had been reverse transcribed. Clones were sequenced by immunoSEQ multiplex PCR, and TCRdb holds only the in-frame ones, with some missing. Of tens of thousands of clones detected, around 60% appear once; the ten largest clones hold around 2%. The sequenced sample was Tregs from blood. The receptors come from a woman in her 30s in good health.

The genes are TRBV14 and TRBJ2-1; D remains ambiguous. The germline V gene encodes CDR1 SGHDN and CDR2 FVKESK. Trimming shortened V by 2 bases and J by 4 bases, and 9 bases separated the two germline ends. CDR3 length: 14 residues. Here the CDR3 reads CASSQSWPYNEQFF. DNA for the CDR3: TGTGCCAGCAGCCAATCGTGGCCTTACAATGAGCAGTTCTTC. The full variable domain, rest sourced from reference TRBV14 and TRBJ2-1, is EAGVTQFPSHSVIEKGQTVTLRCDPISGHDNLYWYRRVMGKEIKFLLHFVKESKQDESGMPNNRFLAERTGGTYSTLKVQPAELEDSGVYFCASSQSWPYNEQFFGPGTRLTVL.

The rearrangement links TRBV6-1 to TRBJ2-7; 8 bases line up with TRBD1. CDR1 and CDR2 (germline): MNHNS, SASEGT. The junction had 5 bases not matched to a gene; V was cut back by 5 bases and J by 2 bases. The CDR3 length is 14 residues. DNA of the CDR3: TGTGCCAGCAGTCGGACAGGGTCGACCTACGAGCAGTACTTC. It specifies CASSRTGSTYEQYF.

The chain is built from TRBV11-2 and TRBJ2-7, with a tentative D call TRBD1 (5 bases). Germline CDR1 reads SGHAT; CDR2 reads FQNNGV. Trimming cost V 5 bases and J 3 bases, with 17 bases left between them. The CDR3 runs 15 residues. The CDR3 here is CASSPDSDWFYEQYF. The CDR3 region has the DNA TGTGCCAGCAGCCCCGACAGCGACTGGTTCTACGAGCAGTACTTC.

The V gene is TRBV15, the J gene TRBJ1-2, with unresolved D. The V end was cut by 0 bases, the J end by 8 bases, with 7 bases between. Germline CDR1 LNHNV, CDR2 YYDKDF (reference sequence). The CDR3 sequence is 12 residues long. CDR3 region: CATSRDERGYTF. In nucleotides, the CDR3 is TGTGCCACCAGCAGAGATGAGCGCGGCTACACCTTC.

The rearrangement links TRBV7-3 to TRBJ2-3; 9 bases are a match to TRBD1. Germline V lookup: CDR1 SGHTA, CDR2 FQGTGA. After removal of 2 bases from V and 1 base from J, the junction contained 4 bases not matched to a gene. The CDR3 loop spans 16 amino acids. DNA for the CDR3: TGTGCCAGCAGCTTAGGGACAGGGTTTCGCACAGATACGCAGTATTTT. This sequence encodes CASSLGTGFRTDTQYF. Variable domain in full (rest from reference TRBV7-3 and TRBJ2-3): GAGVSQTPSNKVTEKGKYVELRCDPISGHTALYWYRQSLGQGPEFLIYFQGTGAADDSGLPNDRFFAVRPEGSVSTLKIQRTERGDSAVYLCASSLGTGFRTDTQYFGPGTRLTVL.

J is TRBJ2-3 and V is TRBV9; 8 bases align to TRBD1. The CDR3 is 14 residues long. The J segment lost 2 bases and the V segment lost 5 bases, leaving 4 bases of the junction unmatched. The V gene's germline CDR1 is SGDLS and CDR2 YYNGEE. Here the CDR3 DNA reads TGTGCCAGCAGTACAGGGGGTCACACAGATACGCAGTATTTT. Its translation: CASSTGGHTDTQYF.

The V call is TRBV29-1, the J call TRBJ2-4; 11 bases align to TRBD1. The V and J ends lost 6 bases and 4 bases, in that order; junction bases with no gene match: 8. The CDR3 extends over 15 amino acids. Germline V gene data show CDR1 as SQVTM and CDR2 as ANQGSEA. The CDR3 bases are TGCAGCGTCGTCGGGACAGGGGGACTAAAAAACATTCAGTACTTC. As protein: CSVVGTGGLKNIQYF.

The rearrangement links TRBV5-1 to TRBJ1-2, with TRBD1 matching 9 bases. The trim removed 2 bases at V and 9 bases at J, leaving 8 bases unmatched. Germline V gene sequence: CDR1 SGHRS, CDR2 YFSETQ. The CDR3 runs to 14 residues. CDR3 sequence (DNA): TGCGCCAGCAGCTTCGCGGGACAGGGTGATCGCTACACCTTC. It yields the protein CASSFAGQGDRYTF.

The V call is TRBV25-1, the J call TRBJ2-5, with D tentatively TRBD1 (5 bases). Germline CDR1 MGHDK, CDR2 SYGVNS. This CDR3 is 15 amino acids long. V shed 2 bases and J shed 5 bases, with 15 bases lying between them. The CDR3 reads CASSEKGLPGETQYF. The CDR3 DNA follows: TGTGCCAGCAGTGAAAAGGGGTTGCCTGGTGAGACCCAGTACTTC.

The chain employs TRBV29-1 and TRBJ2-2; D possibly corresponds to TRBD2 (6 bases). This CDR3 is built from 13 residues. Germline V lookup: CDR1 SQVTM, CDR2 ANQGSEA. The V end was cut by 6 bases, the J end by 4 bases, with 12 bases between. CDR3 in amino acids: CSVSGLSTGELFF. CDR3 nucleotides: TGCAGCGTATCGGGACTCTCCACCGGGGAGCTGTTTTTT.

V is TRBV4-2 and J is TRBJ1-2, with TRBD1 identical over 7 bases. CDR3 length equals 14 residues. With V trimmed by 4 bases and J by 0 bases, 2 bases remained unmatched. CDR1 and CDR2 (germline): LGHNA, YNFKEQ. The CDR3 bases are TGTGCCAGCAGCCGGGACAGAACTAACTATGGCTACACCTTC. Amino acid sequence: CASSRDRTNYGYTF.

The chain uses TRBV2 and TRBJ1-5; tentative D call: TRBD1 (6 bases). Germline CDR1 and CDR2: SNHLY and FYNNEI. V was cut by 4 bases and J by 7 bases, with 11 bases left in between. The length of the CDR3 is 13 residues. CDR3 DNA sequence: TGTGCCAGCAGTGGGACCAGGGGACAGCCCCAGCATTTT. The encoded protein is CASSGTRGQPQHF.

The count of this clone is one. The chain uses TRBV4-3 and TRBJ1-2; TRBD1 matches at 7 bases. Germline CDR1 LGHNA, CDR2 YSLEER. The CDR3 consists of 18 residues. V shed 1 base and J 0 bases; nucleotides not matched to a gene: 11. CDR3 loop: CASSQGLRTGVTNYGYTF. For the CDR3, the DNA is TGCGCCAGCAGCCAAGGGCTTAGGACAGGAGTAACTAACTATGGCTACACCTTC.

J is TRBJ2-5 and V is TRBV10-3, with 11 bases identical to TRBD2. Germline CDR1 and CDR2: ENHRY and SYGVKD. The trim removed 6 bases at V and 11 bases at J, leaving 14 bases unmatched. The CDR3 extends over 15 amino acids. CDR3 bases: TGTGCCATCAGCCCCTCTAGCGGGAGGTCTTGGGAGCAGTACTTC. Amino acids: CAISPSSGRSWEQYF.

This clone was picked up a small number of times. The J gene is TRBJ2-1, the V gene TRBV4-3, with a tentative D call TRBD2 (6 bases). This CDR3 region has 13 residues. Germline CDR1 is LGHNA and CDR2 is YSLEER. V dropped 4 bases and J dropped 9 bases, with 13 bases sitting between them. CDR3 sequence (DNA): TGCGCCAGCAGCCTAGGAGGGGCAGGTGAGCAGTTCTTC. It codes for CASSLGGAGEQFF.

V usage is TRBV4-3 and J usage is TRBJ2-2; 14 bases agree with TRBD2. The CDR3 consists of 16 residues. Trimming took 4 bases from V and 6 from J; bases not matched to a gene: 4. CDR1 is LGHNA, CDR2 YSLEER, per germline. CDR3 nucleotides: TGCGCCAGCAGCCTTGGACTAGCGGGAGGCTCCGGGGAGCTGTTTTTT. Translated: CASSLGLAGGSGELFF.

The chain combines TRBV18 with TRBJ2-7; 10 bases align to TRBD2. Germline lookup yields CDR1 KGHSH and CDR2 LQKENI. The CDR3 loop spans 16 amino acids. V was clipped by 3 bases and J by 5 bases; unmatched bases: 10. CDR3 sequence reads: CASSPRLAGDSHEQYF. The CDR3 DNA sequence: TGTGCCAGCTCACCGAGACTAGCGGGCGATTCCCACGAGCAGTACTTC.

The chain recombines TRBV6-6 with TRBJ2-7; 7 nucleotides align to TRBD1. There are 11 residues in the CDR3. V was clipped by 8 bases and J by 5 bases; unmatched bases: 3. CDR1 and CDR2 from the germline V gene are MNHNY and SVGAGI (reference sequence). The CDR3 here is CASYRGNEQYF. As DNA, the CDR3 is TGTGCCAGCTACAGGGGTAACGAGCAGTACTTC.